The 16 T cell receptor beta chains below come from one sample, sequenced in a study of technical replicates of blood from several donors. Sequencing was performed with immunoSEQ multiplex PCR; in TCRdb, only in-frame clones are kept and a portion is missing. The table shows about 70,000 clones, with approximately 83% occurring only once. What was sequenced was PBMCs. The receptors come from a human donor in good health. Some clones in this sample may be carry-over from other donors' samples.

The V gene is TRBV6-6, the J gene TRBJ2-4, with 7 bases aligning to TRBD1. Germline CDR1 is MNHNY and CDR2 is SVGAGI (reference sequence). The CDR3 loop spans 16 amino acids. V shed 6 bases, J shed 1 base, and the junction held 9 bases outside the gene matches. DNA for the CDR3: TGTGCCAGCAGCCGCGACAGGGTCATTGCCAAAAACATTCAGTACTTC. This sequence encodes CASSRDRVIAKNIQYF.

This clone has just one count. V gene TRBV6-5 combines with J gene TRBJ2-7; TRBD1 matches 9 bases. Trimming cost V 0 bases and J 2 bases; bases outside gene matches: 2. Germline V CDR1 and CDR2: MNHEY, SVGAGI. CDR3 size: 15 residues. CDR3 residues: CASSYSGTGTYEQYF. The CDR3 nucleotides are TGTGCCAGCAGTTACTCGGGGACAGGGACCTACGAGCAGTACTTC.

The chain carries TRBV2 and TRBJ2-7; weak D call: TRBD2 (6 bases). CDR3 length: 15 residues. Between the trimmed V and J ends, which lost 8 bases and 4 bases, there was a span of 21 bases. Germline V CDR1 and CDR2: SNHLY, FYNNEI. The CDR3 here is CASQGLGGEVYEQYF. In nucleotides, the CDR3 is TGTGCCAGCCAGGGACTGGGCGGGGAGGTTTACGAGCAGTACTTC.

The genes are TRBV6-4 and TRBJ2-1; D possibly corresponds to TRBD2 (6 bases). V gave up 7 bases and J gave up 7 bases, with 17 bases separating them. Germline values: CDR1 MRHNA, CDR2 SNTAGT. The CDR3 loop spans 14 amino acids. The CDR3 here is CASKIVPGGNEQFF. DNA of the CDR3: TGTGCCAGCAAAATAGTGCCTGGAGGGAATGAGCAGTTCTTC.

In its sample, this clone was seen once. The chain links TRBV5-4 to TRBJ2-5, with a tentative D call TRBD2 (6 bases). V lost 1 base, J lost 4 bases, and 11 bases lay in between. Germline V gives CDR1 SGHNT, CDR2 YYREEE (reference sequence). The CDR3 spans 14 residues. The CDR3 coding sequence is TGTGCCAGCAGCTTGACGGGAGTGGGAGAGACCCAGTACTTC. Its translation: CASSLTGVGETQYF.

The V and J genes are TRBV18 and TRBJ2-1, with D possibly matching TRBD2 (6 bases). The ends were cut back, 5 bases at V and 6 bases at J, with 17 bases in the middle. Germline values: CDR1 KGHSH, CDR2 LQKENI. The CDR3 totals 15 residues. The CDR3 nucleotides are TGTGCCAGCTCAGCACTAGCTGTGGTCCTCAATGAGCAGTTCTTC. This sequence encodes CASSALAVVLNEQFF.

The rearrangement uses TRBV18 and TRBJ2-1; 9 nucleotides agree with TRBD1. This CDR3 comprises 12 residues. Germline V CDR1 and CDR2: KGHSH, LQKENI. V dropped 4 bases and J dropped 10; count of bases not matched to a gene: 2. The CDR3 DNA is TGTGCCAGCTCACGGGACAGGGTGGAGCAGTTCTTC. It yields the protein CASSRDRVEQFF.

This sequence joins TRBV5-6 and TRBJ2-7; D not resolved. Germline loops: CDR1 SGHDT, CDR2 YYEEEE. This CDR3 comprises 13 residues. V was cut by 2 bases and J by 5 bases, with 11 bases left in between. The CDR3 nucleotides are TGTGCCAGCAGCTTTTACAGTCTCCACGAGCAGTACTTC. It is translated as CASSFYSLHEQYF.

This chain uses TRBV27 with TRBJ1-5; TRBD1 aligns across 10 bases. The ends lost 5 bases at V and 6 bases at J; junction bases unmatched: 7. CDR3 size: 15 residues. Germline values: CDR1 MNHEY, CDR2 SMNVEV (reference sequence). CDR3 DNA: TGTGCCAGCAGTCCGAGGACAGGGGGAGGTCAGCCCCAGCATTTT. It yields the protein CASSPRTGGGQPQHF.

The gene calls are TRBV18 and TRBJ2-3; the D is unclear. The CDR3 loop spans 12 amino acids. V lost 3 bases and J lost 6, with 7 bases in between. Germline CDR1 reads KGHSH; CDR2 reads LQKENI. The CDR3: CASSPRLDTQYF. The DNA of the CDR3 is TGTGCCAGCTCACCCAGGTTGGATACGCAGTATTTT.

By share, this clone ranks as medium-sized. The V and J genes are TRBV4-3 and TRBJ2-5, with a tentative D call TRBD2 (5 bases). The germline gives CDR1 LGHNA, CDR2 YSLEER. Deletions cut 0 bases from V and 1 base from J, with 9 bases between. There are 15 residues in the CDR3. CDR3 amino acids: CASSQERGGQETQYF. For the CDR3, the DNA is TGCGCCAGCAGCCAAGAACGGGGTGGCCAAGAGACCCAGTACTTC.

The chain carries TRBV25-1 and TRBJ1-1, with a tentative D call TRBD1 (5 bases). Trimming took off 1 base at V and 5 bases at J, with 14 bases between the two ends. Germline V gene lookup returns CDR1 MGHDK and CDR2 SYGVNS. The CDR3 extends over 15 amino acids. CDR3 in DNA: TGTGCCAGCAGTGAATGGGGGGGGACGGGGACTGAAGCTTTCTTT. It translates to CASSEWGGTGTEAFF.

The chain couples TRBV4-3 to TRBJ2-7, with 10 bases aligning to TRBD2. The V segment lost 6 bases and the J segment 3 bases; nucleotides outside the gene matches: 11. Germline CDR1 LGHNA, CDR2 YSLEER. CDR3 size: 16 residues. The CDR3 is CASRTGQREGIYEQYF. The CDR3 DNA reads as TGCGCCAGCAGAACCGGACAGCGGGAGGGAATCTACGAGCAGTACTTC.

This chain joins TRBV13 and TRBJ1-1, with D possibly being TRBD1 (6 bases). This CDR3 has 14 amino acids. The V end lost 7 bases, the J end lost 1 base, and 13 bases lay between the germline ends. Germline-derived CDR1 and CDR2 are PRHDT and FYEKMQ (reference sequence). CDR3 nucleotide sequence: TGTGCCAGCACCCAGGGGACGGCGAACACTGAAGCTTTCTTT. It yields the protein CASTQGTANTEAFF. Full variable domain (remainder filled in from reference TRBV13 and TRBJ1-1): AAGVIQSPRHLIKEKRETATLKCYPIPRHDTVYWYQQGPGQDPQFLISFYEKMQSDKGSIPDRFSAQQFSDYHSELNMSSLELGDSALYFCASTQGTANTEAFFGQGTRLTVV.

V and J are TRBV13 and TRBJ2-5; 7 bases are a match to TRBD1. The V and J ends lost 6 bases and 5 bases, in that order; junction bases with no gene match: 12. The CDR3 consists of 15 residues. Per the germline V gene, CDR1 is PRHDT and CDR2 is FYEKMQ (reference sequence). The CDR3 is CASSLTRGRRETQYF. The CDR3 DNA follows: TGTGCCAGCAGTTTAACGAGGGGGCGAAGGGAGACCCAGTACTTC. The full variable domain, in which reference TRBV13 and TRBJ2-5 provide the parts outside the CDR3, is AAGVIQSPRHLIKEKRETATLKCYPIPRHDTVYWYQQGPGQDPQFLISFYEKMQSDKGSIPDRFSAQQFSDYHSELNMSSLELGDSALYFCASSLTRGRRETQYFGPGTRLLVL.

This clone was observed a few times. The V call is TRBV7-2, the J call TRBJ1-2; the D is unclear. Between the trimmed V and J ends, which lost 2 bases and 9 bases, there was a span of 19 bases. This CDR3 has 15 residues. Germline V gives CDR1 SGHTA, CDR2 FQGNSA. In nucleotides, the CDR3 is TGTGCCAGCAGCTTAAGTACCAGCGGATCGAAAAGCTACACCTTC. Encoded protein: CASSLSTSGSKSYTF.